A selection of T cell receptor beta chains follows, all from one sample in a study of long-term antiretroviral therapy in people with HIV. Assay used: immunoSEQ multiplex PCR; TCRdb lists only in-frame clones, some missing. The data contain tens of thousands of clones, about 80% of them singletons. This sample comprised unsorted PBMCs, obtained 0.3 years after starting antiretroviral therapy. Receptor source: a middle-aged man with HIV. CDR3s include the opening cysteine and the closing phenylalanine or tryptophan. The order of the fields is CDR3 length, J gene, V gene, CDR3 protein.

11	TRBJ2-7	TRBV5-6	CASSFTYEQYF
17	TRBJ2-2	TRBV7-2	CASRGLAGGLNTGELFF
15	-	TRBV30	CAWSVGSLPSYEQYF
16	TRBJ2-3	TRBV11-3	CASSSSGSLSTDTQYF
14	TRBJ1-1	TRBV28	CASRRGQGAAEAFF
14	TRBJ1-3	TRBV11-2	CASSLVLSDLYVHF
15	TRBJ1-1	TRBV5-5	CASSFRGQGNTEAFF
13	TRBJ1-2	TRBV5-4	CASFLQGTYGYTF
13	TRBJ2-1	TRBV30	CAWSVGQGNEQFF
13	TRBJ2-5	TRBV25-1	CASSDQGRETQYF
16	TRBJ1-5	TRBV4-1	CASSQDGTASNQPQHF
14	TRBJ2-6	TRBV29-1	CSVEGGSGANVLTF
13	TRBJ2-3	TRBV7-9	CASSLERADTQYF
13	TRBJ1-6	TRBV6-5	CASKARGLSPLHF
13	TRBJ2-5	TRBV29-1	CSVRGRLWETQYF
17	TRBJ2-1	TRBV11-1	CASSLEGPTLPSNEQFF
15	TRBJ2-3	TRBV15	CATSGDRARADTQYF
15	TRBJ1-5	TRBV18	CASSPGTGRGQPQHF
15	TRBJ1-6	TRBV4-3	CASSQDGGGNSPLHF
15	TRBJ1-2	TRBV30	CAWSITGFDNYGYTF
13	TRBJ2-7	TRBV9	CASSPGTDHEQYF
15	TRBJ2-7	TRBV4-1	CASSLRLAASYEQYF
14	TRBJ1-3	TRBV23-1	CASSHGRGLDTIYF
12	TRBJ1-5	TRBV15	CATSRAARPQHF
13	TRBJ1-2	TRBV6-1	CASSRAGNYGYTF
16	TRBJ2-6	TRBV27	CASSYPLAAGANVLTF
15	TRBJ1-2	TRBV18	CASSPDRRRNYGYTF
15	TRBJ1-2	TRBV6-6	CASSYKEDSHYGYTF
16	TRBJ1-1	TRBV19	CASSIGTLPANTEAFF
11	TRBJ2-1	TRBV15	CATIAGGEQFF
14	TRBJ1-1	TRBV6-6	CASSYSGGRTEAFF
13	TRBJ1-5	TRBV18	CASSPNGEQPQHF
16	TRBJ2-1	TRBV9	CASSPFFRGAYNEQFF
14	TRBJ1-2	TRBV5-4	CASSRDLTAGGYTF
10	TRBJ2-5	TRBV20-1	CSAGGETQYF
15	TRBJ1-4	TRBV6-6	CASSDDRVLNEKLFF
17	TRBJ2-7	TRBV19	CASSIWTGGGRTYEQYF
14	TRBJ1-6	TRBV5-8	CASSLRSVNSPLHF
13	TRBJ2-2	TRBV27	CASSLGIAGELFF
15	TRBJ1-4	TRBV2	CASSEDRGDNEKLFF
13	TRBJ1-2	TRBV6-5	CASRGQGSYGYTF
14	TRBJ2-1	TRBV9	CASSPQTSGNEQFF